The 13 T cell receptor beta chains listed next were all sequenced from one sample in a study of T cells in localized non-small cell lung cancer. Using immunoSEQ multiplex PCR, the repertoire was profiled, and TCRdb retains in-frame clones only, with some absent. The sample includes 100,000 to 150,000 clones, approximately 88% of them seen just once. The sample consisted of peripheral blood, taken before any cancer treatment. The source is a female donor aged 60 or older with stage I lung adenocarcinoma.

This chain uses TRBV6-5 with TRBJ2-5; 9 bases map to TRBD2. The DNA end is more similar to TRBJ2-7, so the J call may be wrong. Germline assignment: CDR1 MNHEY and CDR2 SVGAGI. The CDR3 sequence is 15 residues long. Written as DNA, the CDR3 is TGTGCCAGCAGGGTTGGTCTAGCGGGACCCTACGAGCAGTACTTC. Residues: CASRVGLAGPYEQYF.

The chain uses TRBV5-6 and TRBJ2-3, with TRBD2 matching over 7 bases. The V gene end was trimmed by 3 bases and the J gene end by 0 bases; junction bases not matched to a gene: 7. CDR1 and CDR2 from the germline V gene are SGHDT and YYEEEE. CDR3 length: 16 amino acids. CDR3 DNA sequence: TGTGCCAGCAGCTCCCTAGCGGCAAGAAGCACAGATACGCAGTATTTT. It is translated as CASSSLAARSTDTQYF. The entire variable domain, with the rest obtained from reference TRBV5-6 and TRBJ2-3, is as follows: DAGVTQSPTHLIKTRGQQVTLRCSPKSGHDTVSWYQQALGQGPQFIFQYYEEEERQRGNFPDRFSGHQFPNYSSELNVNALLLGDSALYLCASSSLAARSTDTQYFGPGTRLTVL.

This clone has a single count. The genes are TRBV4-1 and TRBJ1-3; D ambiguous. The CDR3 totals 17 residues. Per the germline V gene, CDR1 is MGHRA and CDR2 is YSYEKL. Trimming cost V 4 bases and J 0 bases, with 16 bases left between them. The CDR3 DNA follows: TGCGCCAGCAGCCGTTTAACTTATTCGAGCTCTGGAAACACCATATATTTT. This gives the protein CASSRLTYSSSGNTIYF.

V is TRBV7-6 and J is TRBJ2-7; TRBD1 aligns across 9 bases. The CDR3 runs to 14 residues. V shed 5 bases and J 3 bases; nucleotides not matched to a gene: 5. Per germline, CDR1 SGHVS and CDR2 FNYEAQ. CDR3 in amino acids: CASSQTGQGYEQYF. The CDR3 DNA reads as TGTGCCAGCAGCCAGACGGGACAGGGCTACGAGCAGTACTTC.

This rearrangement joins TRBV5-1 to TRBJ2-3; 12 nucleotides align to TRBD2. Germline V CDR1 and CDR2: SGHRS, YFSETQ. The CDR3 consists of 17 residues. The J segment lost 2 bases and the V segment lost 3 bases, leaving 7 bases of the junction unmatched. CDR3 coding DNA: TGCGCCAGCAGCTCGCGCGGACTAGCGGGACTCACAGATACGCAGTATTTT. This encodes CASSSRGLAGLTDTQYF.

V usage is TRBV9 and J usage is TRBJ2-3; TRBD2 aligns across 16 bases. V trimming: 5 bases; J trimming: 6 bases; junction bases outside the gene matches: 15. Germline CDR1 is SGDLS and CDR2 is YYNGEE. This CDR3 contains 19 residues. The CDR3 DNA follows: TGTGCCAGCAGTTATACGGGACTAGCGGGAGGGCCATACGCGGATACGCAGTATTTT. Amino acids: CASSYTGLAGGPYADTQYF.

This chain connects TRBV6-1 to TRBJ1-1; D is undetermined. The CDR3 length is 12 residues. Germline V gives CDR1 MNHNS, CDR2 SASEGT. The V end was cut by 6 bases, the J end by 4 bases, with 9 bases between. CDR3 amino acids: CASRRAVTEAFF. CDR3 DNA sequence: TGTGCCAGCAGGAGAGCAGTCACTGAAGCTTTCTTT.

This clone was counted a single time. The chain has TRBV30 and TRBJ1-5; a possible D gene is TRBD1 (5 bases). Trimming shortened V by 1 base and J by 1 base, and 11 bases separated the two germline ends. The CDR3 is 15 amino acids. The germline CDR1 and CDR2 sequences are GTSNPN and SVGIG (reference sequence). The CDR3 is CAWSGKGPSNQPQHF. The CDR3 region has the DNA TGTGCCTGGAGTGGGAAGGGGCCAAGCAATCAGCCCCAGCATTTT.

CDR3 nucleotide sequence: TGTGCCAGCAGTCCAGGGGGCCTAGGTTATGTTCGTGGCTACACCTTC. It encodes CASSPGGLGYVRGYTF. V gene TRBV27 combines with J gene TRBJ1-2; 8 bases are shared with TRBD1. Germline CDR1 reads MNHEY; CDR2 reads SMNVEV (reference sequence). The CDR3 loop spans 16 amino acids. V lost 5 bases, J lost 7 bases, and 15 bases stayed unmatched.

The rearrangement links TRBV20-1 to TRBJ1-1; TRBD1 aligns across 7 bases. The trim removed 5 bases at V and 3 bases at J, leaving 0 bases unmatched. Germline CDR1 is DFQATT and CDR2 is SNEGSKA (reference sequence). The length of the CDR3 is 11 residues. The CDR3 sequence: CSADRDTEAFF. CDR3 DNA: TGCAGTGCTGACAGGGACACTGAAGCTTTCTTT.

This clone was picked up one time. This chain links TRBV27 with TRBJ2-3; unclear D gene. V lost 1 base and J lost 2, with 7 bases in between. Looked up from germline, CDR1 is MNHEY and CDR2 is SMNVEV (reference sequence). The CDR3 has 14 amino acids. The CDR3 region has the DNA TGTGCCAGCAGTTTATGGCAGGACACAGATACGCAGTATTTT. It codes for CASSLWQDTDTQYF.

The chain carries TRBV5-4 and TRBJ2-2, with TRBD1 matching over 7 bases. Trimming took 7 bases from V and 1 from J; bases not matched to a gene: 7. The CDR3 has 15 residues. CDR1 and CDR2 from the germline V gene are SGHNT and YYREEE (reference sequence). The CDR3 is CASSTTGKNTGELFF. CDR3 coding DNA: TGTGCCAGCTCCACGACAGGGAAGAACACCGGGGAGCTGTTTTTT.

This chain uses TRBV5-4 with TRBJ1-1, with TRBD1 matching 9 bases. Germline CDR1 SGHNT, CDR2 YYREEE (reference sequence). The CDR3 has 13 amino acids. Trimming cost V 3 bases and J 8 bases; bases outside gene matches: 5. DNA of the CDR3: TGTGCCAGCAGCTCAAGGACAGGGGTAGAAGCTTTCTTT. Amino acid sequence: CASSSRTGVEAFF. Supplemented by reference TRBV5-4 and TRBJ1-1, the full variable domain reads ETGVTQSPTHLIKTRGQQVTLRCSSQSGHNTVSWYQQALGQGPQFIFQYYREEENGRGNFPPRFSGLQFPNYSSELNVNALELDDSALYLCASSSRTGVEAFFGQGTRLTVV.